Below are 2 T cell receptor beta chains sequenced from a single sample in a study of blood T cell repertoires in COVID-19. Profiling relied on immunoSEQ multiplex PCR, and the TCRdb table lists in-frame clones only, not all of them. Here the sample spans hundreds of thousands of clones, 70% to 90% being singletons. Sequences were obtained from peripheral blood. All receptors derive from a woman between 50 and 59 years old who had recovered from COVID-19.

The chain combines TRBV19 with TRBJ1-5, with TRBD1 as a possible D gene (5 bases). CDR1 is LNHDA and CDR2 is SQIVND in the germline V gene (reference sequence). V lost 4 bases, J lost 7 bases, and 11 bases lay in between. The CDR3 spans 13 residues. The chain's CDR3 is CASSTAGNQPQHF. The CDR3 bases are TGTGCCAGTAGTACCGCAGGGAACCAGCCCCAGCATTTT.

CDR3 nucleotide sequence: TGTGCCAGCAGCGGACGGAGACAGGGGGTATACGAGCAGTACTTC. Protein sequence: CASSGRRQGVYEQYF. The chain joins TRBV11-2 to TRBJ2-7, with 9 bases identical to TRBD1. CDR3 length equals 15 residues. Germline trimming cut 5 bases from V and 4 bases from J; bases unmatched to any gene: 9. CDR1 is SGHAT, CDR2 FQNNGV, per germline.